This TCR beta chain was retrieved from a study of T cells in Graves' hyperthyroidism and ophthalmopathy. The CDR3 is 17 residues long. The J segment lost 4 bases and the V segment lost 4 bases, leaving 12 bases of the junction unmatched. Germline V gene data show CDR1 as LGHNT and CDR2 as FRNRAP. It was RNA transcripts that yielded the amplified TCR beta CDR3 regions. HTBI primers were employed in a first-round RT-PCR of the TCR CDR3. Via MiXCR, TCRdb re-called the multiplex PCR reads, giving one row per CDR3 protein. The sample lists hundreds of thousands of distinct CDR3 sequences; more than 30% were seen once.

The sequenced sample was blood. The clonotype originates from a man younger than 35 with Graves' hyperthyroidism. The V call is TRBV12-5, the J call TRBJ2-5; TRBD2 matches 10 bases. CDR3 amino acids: CASGWQGPTSGPETQYF. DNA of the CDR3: TGTGCTAGTGGTTGGCAAGGGCCGACTAGCGGGCCAGAGACCCAGTACTTC.